This T cell receptor (beta chain) stems from a study of blood T cell repertoires in COVID-19. CDR3 length equals 15 residues. V was shortened by 5 bases and J by 1 base, with 14 bases between the two germline ends. Per the germline V gene, CDR1 is MNHEY and CDR2 is SVGAGI. Sequencing used immunoSEQ multiplex PCR; TCRdb keeps in-frame clones, though not all of them. The sample lists 300,000 to 450,000 clones, 88% occurring once. The chain is built from TRBV6-5 and TRBJ2-5, with D perhaps TRBD2 (6 bases). The sequencing sample was made of PBMCs or T cells enriched from blood (not recorded which). The TCR comes from a woman younger than 45 who had been exposed to COVID-19. The CDR3 bases are TGTGCCAGCAGTACCTCGGACTACCTCCAAGAGACCCAGTACTTC. Translation gives CASSTSDYLQETQYF.